The 12 T cell receptor beta chains below come from one sample, sequenced in a study of CD8+ T cells in alopecia areata listed by TCRdb under 2018. Reading the label with the study, this specimen's time point is: more than three weeks on oral tofacitinib. The meaning of the sample's treatment or condition label: oral pan-JAK inhibitor, 5-10 mg twice daily. Receptors were amplified or captured by the immunoSEQ multiplex PCR assay. RNA was extracted from all samples and reverse transcribed into cDNA, which served as template for TCR sequencing. In its TCRdb copy, this immuneACCESS table keeps in-frame sequences only and misses some clones. Where compared with another copy, unresolved V genes explain less than half of these, and the others have no known cause. This sample has fewer than 100,000 clones in its table, and 61% of those were observed once. 15% of the sample belongs to the ten largest clones.

The sample was CD8+ T cells sorted from blood, taken at week 4, from a patient treated with tofacitinib. Receptors originate from a human donor with alopecia areata.

The chain couples TRBV19 to TRBJ2-1; 9 bases match TRBD2. Germline CDR1 is LNHDA and CDR2 is SQIVND (reference sequence). V was clipped by 6 bases and J by 14 bases; unmatched bases: 5. This CDR3 is 11 amino acids long. CDR3 DNA: TGTGCCAGTAGCCCGGGACTAGCTAAGTTCTTC. It yields the protein CASSPGLAKFF.

This clone appeared once. The chain joins TRBV29-1 to TRBJ2-4, with D perhaps matching TRBD1 (6 bases). The CDR3 has 16 residues. V was shortened by 8 bases and J by 0 bases, with 20 bases between the two germline ends. The germline V gene encodes CDR1 SQVTM and CDR2 ANQGSEA. The chain's CDR3 is CSLILRQALAKNIQYF. CDR3 DNA sequence: TGCAGCCTAATTCTGAGACAGGCGCTAGCCAAAAACATTCAGTACTTC.

The V gene is TRBV6-5, the J gene TRBJ2-7; D uncertain. The germline V and J ends were trimmed by 2 bases and 5 bases, with 10 bases remaining between them. The CDR3 extends over 13 amino acids. In germline, CDR1 is MNHEY, CDR2 SVGAGI. The CDR3 DNA reads as TGTGCCAGCAGTTACAAGAGTGTCCACGAGCAGTACTTC. Encoded protein: CASSYKSVHEQYF.

The V and J genes are TRBV9 and TRBJ1-1; the match to TRBD1 covers 8 bases. V shed 2 bases and J 10 bases; nucleotides not matched to a gene: 7. CDR1 and CDR2 from the germline V gene are SGDLS and YYNGEE. The CDR3 contains 13 residues. In DNA form, the CDR3 reads TGTGCCAGCAGCGTCCAGGACAGGGCGGCAGCTTTCTTT. Protein sequence: CASSVQDRAAAFF.

CDR3 in DNA: TGTGCCAGCAGCTTAGCTCCAAGCTATGGCTACACCTTC. Protein product: CASSLAPSYGYTF. The J gene is TRBJ1-2, the V gene TRBV7-9; D unclear. The CDR3 is 13 amino acids. Germline V gene data show CDR1 as SEHNR and CDR2 as FQNEAQ (reference sequence). V was trimmed by 0 bases and J by 4 bases, leaving 6 bases between them. The variable domain in full, with the rest retrieved from reference TRBV7-9 and TRBJ1-2, is DTGVSQNPRHKITKRGQNVTFRCDPISEHNRLYWYRQTLGQGPEFLTYFQNEAQLEKSRLLSDRFSAERPKGSFSTLEIQRTEQGDSAMYLCASSLAPSYGYTFGSGTRLTVV.

The chain employs TRBV9 and TRBJ2-7, with D uncertain. From germline, CDR1 is SGDLS and CDR2 YYNGEE. The CDR3 has 13 amino acids. Trimming stripped 8 bases from V and 2 bases from J, with 14 bases between. The chain's CDR3 is CASVWGIPYEQYF. The CDR3 region has the DNA TGTGCCAGTGTTTGGGGAATACCCTACGAGCAGTACTTC. Full variable domain (remainder filled in from reference TRBV9 and TRBJ2-7): DSGVTQTPKHLITATGQRVTLRCSPRSGDLSVYWYQQSLDQGLQFLIQYYNGEERAKGNILERFSAQQFPDLHSELNLSSLELGDSALYFCASVWGIPYEQYFGPGTRLTVT.

In this sample, this clone turned up once. The gene calls are TRBV7-3 and TRBJ2-5; unclear D gene. The germline CDR1 and CDR2 sequences are SGHTA and FQGTGA. Trimming cost V 8 bases and J 6 bases, with 4 bases left between them. The CDR3 covers 9 residues. The CDR3 DNA follows: TGTGCCAGCGCACAGACCCAGTACTTC. Protein sequence: CASAQTQYF.

The chain couples TRBV27 to TRBJ2-1; D tentatively reads TRBD1 or TRBD2 (5 bases each). This CDR3 has 17 residues. CDR1 is MNHEY and CDR2 is SMNVEV in the germline V gene (reference sequence). V lost 0 bases and J 5 bases, leaving 17 bases between the germline ends. Here the CDR3 DNA reads TGTGCCAGCAGTTTATCGTGGGGCAGAGTCGGGGACAATGAGCAGTTCTTC. Its protein product is CASSLSWGRVGDNEQFF.

This clone was recorded a few times. V and J are TRBV5-1 and TRBJ2-1, with D perhaps matching TRBD1 or TRBD2 (5 bases each). Germline assignment: CDR1 SGHRS and CDR2 YFSETQ. The CDR3 sequence is 13 residues long. Trimming took off 3 bases at V and 6 bases at J, with 10 bases between the two ends. Here the CDR3 reads CASSWGTPNEQFF. The CDR3 bases are TGCGCCAGCAGCTGGGGGACCCCCAATGAGCAGTTCTTC.

This clone appeared a single time. The chain employs TRBV9 and TRBJ2-7; TRBD2 might be the D (5 bases). V was pared by 0 bases and J by 5 bases, with 9 bases between. The CDR3 sequence is 13 residues long. In germline, CDR1 is SGDLS, CDR2 YYNGEE. In DNA form, the CDR3 reads TGTGCCAGCAGCGTAGGAGGGCGCGACGAGCAGTACTTC. It codes for CASSVGGRDEQYF.

The V gene is TRBV7-9, the J gene TRBJ2-5; 9 bases align to TRBD2. Germline CDR1 is SEHNR and CDR2 is FQNEAQ (reference sequence). This CDR3 spans 19 amino acids. Unmatched junction bases numbered 21, after V lost 5 bases and J lost 5 bases. As DNA, the CDR3 is TGTGCCAGCAGCCGTTTTAGGCCTAGCGGGGTTTTCTCGGTGGAGACCCAGTACTTC. Residues: CASSRFRPSGVFSVETQYF.

The V call is TRBV9, the J call TRBJ2-1; 8 nucleotides match TRBD1. The CDR3 has 16 amino acids. V shed 2 bases and J 8 bases; nucleotides not matched to a gene: 12. Germline V CDR1 and CDR2: SGDLS, YYNGEE. The CDR3 nucleotides read TGTGCCAGCAGCGTCGGGACAGGTGGCCTGGTAGATGAGCAGTTCTTC. It is translated as CASSVGTGGLVDEQFF.